Following are 14 T cell receptor beta chains from one sample sequenced in a study of blood T cells in healthy people across ages. A J-beta primer mix and a sample-barcoded 5' primer were used in a second PCR of roughly 6 to 11 cycles. MiXCR was run by TCRdb on the 5' RACE reads, yielding one entry per CDR3 protein. This sample has around 1,100,000 distinct CDR3 sequences, with about two fifths found just once. The material sequenced was blood. These receptors all stem from a man aged 18-30 years in good health.

J is TRBJ2-1 and V is TRBV7-3; 9 bases line up with TRBD1. The V segment lost 5 bases and the J segment 5 bases; nucleotides outside the gene matches: 7. CDR3 length: 15 amino acids. Germline CDR1 reads SGHTA; CDR2 reads FQGTGA. CDR3 amino acids: CASSKDRGEHNEQFF. CDR3 DNA sequence: TGTGCCAGCAGCAAGGACAGGGGAGAGCACAATGAGCAGTTCTTC.

The V gene is TRBV5-1, the J gene TRBJ2-3; D ambiguous. Trimming pared 1 base from V and 0 bases from J, leaving 6 bases between. The CDR3 totals 14 residues. Per the germline V gene, CDR1 is SGHRS and CDR2 is YFSETQ. CDR3 region: CASSLLVSTDTQYF. CDR3 bases: TGCGCCAGCAGCTTGTTGGTTAGCACAGATACGCAGTATTTT.

The chain employs TRBV20-1 and TRBJ2-5, with D perhaps TRBD1 (5 bases). V lost 6 bases to trimming and J lost 11 bases, with 28 bases between them. CDR1 is DFQATT, CDR2 SNEGSKA, per germline (reference sequence). The CDR3 is made up of 15 amino acids. CDR3 protein: CSATGMASRGDEQYF. The CDR3 DNA reads as TGCAGTGCCACCGGAATGGCTAGTAGGGGCGATGAGCAGTACTTC.

This clonotype was seen a handful of times. For the CDR3, the DNA is TGTGCCAGCAGACCGTCAACCTTACCCCGGACTAGCGGGGGGCACCTATTGGCCACAGATACGCAGTATTTT. Its protein product is CASRPSTLPRTSGGHLLATDTQYF. The chain recombines TRBV6-2 or TRBV6-3 with TRBJ2-3; 14 bases map to TRBD2. Germline V gene data show CDR1 as MNHEY and CDR2 as SVGEGT. Trimming took 6 bases from V and 2 from J; bases not matched to a gene: 28. The length of the CDR3 is 24 residues.

This clonotype was picked up many times. The rearrangement joins TRBV5-1 to TRBJ2-4, with a weak D call TRBD1 (7 bases). V gave up 3 bases and J gave up 0 bases, with 16 bases separating them. The CDR3 is made up of 17 amino acids. CDR1 is SGHRS, CDR2 YFSETQ, per germline. The CDR3 reads CASSSGYRGLAKNIQYF. Here the CDR3 DNA reads TGCGCCAGCAGCTCCGGGTACAGGGGACTAGCCAAAAACATTCAGTACTTC.

This chain uses TRBV6-2 or TRBV6-3 with TRBJ1-6; D perhaps matches TRBD1 (5 bases). CDR1 and CDR2 (germline): MNHEY, SVGEGT. This CDR3 is 16 amino acids long. V was shortened by 5 bases and J by 6 bases, with 17 bases between the two germline ends. CDR3: CASSGFRDVSNSPLHF. CDR3 in DNA: TGTGCCAGCAGTGGATTTCGGGACGTGAGTAATTCACCCCTCCACTTT.

This clonotype was seen a few times. This sequence joins TRBV4-3 and TRBJ1-2, with D possibly TRBD1 on 6 matching bases. The V end lost 1 base, the J end lost 8 bases, and 14 bases lay between the germline ends. In germline, CDR1 is LGHNA, CDR2 YSLEER. The CDR3 is 14 residues long. CDR3: CASSQGTQGGGYTF. The DNA of the CDR3 is TGCGCCAGCAGCCAAGGTACACAGGGAGGAGGCTACACCTTC.

In this sample, this clonotype turned up a few times. V and J are TRBV10-3 and TRBJ1-2, with D perhaps matching TRBD1 (5 bases). Trimming left V 5 bases short and J 3 bases short, with 22 bases between. CDR1 is ENHRY, CDR2 SYGVKD, per germline. The CDR3 totals 17 residues. This CDR3 is CAISSPEGGTGDYGYTF. For the CDR3, the DNA is TGTGCCATCAGTTCCCCCGAGGGCGGGACGGGGGACTATGGCTACACCTTC.

This clonotype was seen a handful of times. The chain has TRBV5-1 and TRBJ2-1; tentatively, D is TRBD2 (5 bases). Deletions cut 4 bases from V and 8 bases from J, with 10 bases between. There are 12 residues in the CDR3. Germline CDR1 SGHRS, CDR2 YFSETQ. CDR3 nucleotides: TGCGCCAGCAGCACACGAGGGTATGAGCAGTTCTTC. This translates into CASSTRGYEQFF. The full variable domain, with the rest looked up from reference TRBV5-1 and TRBJ2-1, is KAGVTQTPRYLIKTRGQQVTLSCSPISGHRSVSWYQQTPGQGLQFLFEYFSETQRNKGNFPGRFSGRQFSNSRSEMNVSTLELGDSALYLCASSTRGYEQFFGPGTRLTVL.

V gene TRBV29-1 combines with J gene TRBJ2-3, with 7 bases matching TRBD1. V lost 6 bases to trimming and J lost 2 bases; unmatched junction nucleotides: 11. There are 15 residues in the CDR3. Germline CDR1 reads SQVTM; CDR2 reads ANQGSEA. Here the CDR3 DNA reads TGCAGCGTCACCCAGGGACAGCACTACACAGATACGCAGTATTTT. This sequence encodes CSVTQGQHYTDTQYF.

This chain joins TRBV4-2 and TRBJ2-5, with 7 bases fitting TRBD1. The assigned J gene may be wrong: the sequence end matches TRBJ2-7 better. The CDR3 has 15 residues. Germline-derived CDR1 and CDR2 are LGHNA and YNFKEQ. The CDR3 reads CASSPEWTGVLEQYF. The CDR3 nucleotides are TGTGCCAGCAGCCCCGAATGGACAGGCGTACTCGAGCAGTACTTC.

V gene TRBV4-2 combines with J gene TRBJ2-3; D is undetermined. CDR3 length: 13 residues. Germline loops: CDR1 LGHNA, CDR2 YNFKEQ. The ends were cut back, 0 bases at V and 6 bases at J, with 7 bases in the middle. The CDR3 region is CASSQEYTDTQYF. The CDR3 DNA sequence: TGTGCCAGCAGCCAAGAGTATACGGATACGCAGTATTTT.

This clonotype turned up a few times. The CDR3 here is CAISEGLNEKLFF. DNA of the CDR3: TGTGCCATCAGTGAGGGCCTCAATGAAAAACTGTTTTTT. The chain carries TRBV10-3 and TRBJ1-4, with D unclear. The CDR3 contains 13 residues. V was clipped by 2 bases and J by 5 bases, with 6 bases between them. The germline gives CDR1 ENHRY, CDR2 SYGVKD.

This clonotype has a single count. This chain connects TRBV7-9 to TRBJ1-4, with 7 bases identical to TRBD1. The CDR3 is 15 amino acids. Germline CDR1 SEHNR, CDR2 FQNEAQ (reference sequence). J gave up 7 bases and V 1 base, and 6 bases lay outside the gene matches. CDR3 loop: CASSLGDRVTEKLFF. The CDR3 coding sequence is TGTGCCAGCAGCTTAGGCGACAGGGTAACTGAAAAACTGTTTTTT.